Each of the 22 T cell receptor beta chains below was sequenced from the same sample in a study of early T cells in non-severe SARS-CoV-2 infection. A single record per CDR3 protein comes from TCRdb applying MiXCR to the 5' RACE reads. The sample lists about 17,000 distinct CDR3 sequences, roughly 5% occurring once. Sample: whole blood. These receptors all come from an adult who was a healthcare worker with PCR-confirmed SARS-CoV-2 infection or an uninfected control (not recorded which).

The V call is TRBV7-8, the J call TRBJ2-7; D is perhaps TRBD2 (6 bases). Trimming took 1 base from V and 6 from J, leaving 10 bases between them. This CDR3 has 13 residues. In germline, CDR1 is SGHVS, CDR2 FQNEAQ. The CDR3 here is CASSLVPGGEQYF. CDR3 DNA: TGTGCCAGCAGCTTAGTTCCCGGGGGCGAGCAGTACTTC.

V gene TRBV18 combines with J gene TRBJ2-6; TRBD1 is a possible D gene (5 bases). V was trimmed by 2 bases and J by 5 bases, leaving 13 bases between them. The germline CDR1 and CDR2 sequences are KGHSH and LQKENI. This CDR3 has 16 amino acids. The CDR3 reads CASSPGASLWANVLTF. The CDR3 bases are TGTGCCAGCTCACCAGGGGCGAGCCTATGGGCCAACGTCCTGACTTTC.

This clonotype has more than one count but fewer than ten. The rearrangement uses TRBV7-8 and TRBJ2-7; the match to TRBD2 covers 13 bases. J was trimmed by 2 bases and V by 5 bases; bases with no gene match: 6. The germline CDR1 and CDR2 sequences are SGHVS and FQNEAQ. The CDR3 is 16 residues long. CDR3 protein: CASSPPLAGGPYEQYF. DNA of the CDR3: TGTGCCAGCAGCCCTCCACTAGCGGGAGGGCCCTACGAGCAGTACTTC.

This clonotype showed up many times. The chain employs TRBV5-1 and TRBJ1-1; TRBD1 might be the D (6 bases). Deletions cut 0 bases from V and 3 bases from J, with 6 bases between. Germline lookup yields CDR1 SGHRS and CDR2 YFSETQ. The CDR3 consists of 13 residues. CDR3 DNA sequence: TGCGCCAGCAGCTTGGGACAGGACACTGAAGCTTTCTTT. Its translation: CASSLGQDTEAFF.

At least ten counts were recorded for this clonotype. This chain links TRBV6-1 with TRBJ2-7; D remains unclear. Germline CDR1 reads MNHNS; CDR2 reads SASEGT. The CDR3 is 13 residues long. V was pared by 3 bases and J by 4 bases, with 10 bases between. CDR3 amino acids: CASSDIWAYEQYV. The CDR3 DNA sequence: TGTGCCAGCAGTGATATCTGGGCTTACGAGCAGTACGTC.

In nucleotides, the CDR3 is TGTGCCAGCAGCCGTTCGGGACAGGGGAGGCCTGGGGCCAACGTCCTGACTTTC. Its protein product is CASSRSGQGRPGANVLTF. The genes are TRBV7-9 and TRBJ2-6; 10 bases match TRBD1. The germline V gene encodes CDR1 SEHNR and CDR2 FQNEAQ (reference sequence). Trimming at V came to 5 bases and at J to 2 bases, leaving 9 bases not matched to a gene. This CDR3 spans 18 amino acids.

By proportion, this clonotype is medium-sized (0.01 to 0.1%). The genes are TRBV5-4 and TRBJ2-1; 7 bases are a match to TRBD2. Germline CDR1 is SGHNT and CDR2 is YYREEE (reference sequence). The CDR3 length is 17 residues. The V segment lost 3 bases and the J segment 2 bases; nucleotides outside the gene matches: 11. The DNA of the CDR3 is TGTGCCAGCAGCTCGAAACTAAGGCGGGGGACCTACAATGAGCAGTTCTTC. This sequence encodes CASSSKLRRGTYNEQFF.

This clonotype rates as medium-sized (0.01 to 0.1%). The chain recombines TRBV19 with TRBJ1-5; unclear D gene. The CDR3 contains 13 residues. With 6 bases removed from V and 6 bases from J, the gap between germline ends came to 12 bases. Germline V lookup: CDR1 LNHDA, CDR2 SQIVND (reference sequence). The DNA of the CDR3 is TGTGCCAGTAGGCCGGGTCTATCTCAGCCCCAGCATTTT. Protein product: CASRPGLSQPQHF.

This chain links TRBV5-1 with TRBJ2-7; TRBD2 agrees at 14 bases. Trimming at V came to 0 bases and at J to 6 bases, leaving 5 bases not matched to a gene. Germline V lookup: CDR1 SGHRS, CDR2 YFSETQ. This CDR3 contains 16 residues. Here the CDR3 reads CASSLAGTSGRSEQYF. CDR3 bases: TGCGCCAGCAGCTTGGCCGGGACTAGCGGGAGAAGCGAGCAGTACTTC.

The chain joins TRBV7-9 to TRBJ2-2; D uncertain. This CDR3 region has 17 residues. Germline V gene data show CDR1 as SEHNR and CDR2 as FQNEAQ (reference sequence). V shed 5 bases and J shed 3 bases, with 19 bases lying between them. For the CDR3, the DNA is TGTGCCAGCAGCCCTGCCGGCCCTTTCGACCACACCGGGGAGCTGTTTTTT. As protein: CASSPAGPFDHTGELFF.

This clonotype appeared many times. The V gene is TRBV3-1, the J gene TRBJ1-1, with a possible D match to TRBD1 (6 bases). The CDR3 runs 13 residues. CDR1 is LGHDT and CDR2 is YNNKEL in the germline V gene (reference sequence). V lost 5 bases to trimming and J lost 5 bases, with 12 bases between them. DNA of the CDR3: TGTGCCAGCAGCAGACGACAGGCAACTGAAGCTTTCTTT. It is translated as CASSRRQATEAFF.

Many counts were recorded for this clonotype. V gene TRBV6-5 combines with J gene TRBJ1-6; no clear D gene. Trimming shortened V by 6 bases and J by 4 bases, and 10 bases separated the two germline ends. The CDR3 extends over 14 amino acids. Germline-derived CDR1 and CDR2 are MNHEY and SVGAGI. The CDR3 is CASRRAFYNSPLHF. For the CDR3, the DNA is TGTGCCAGCAGACGGGCCTTTTATAATTCACCCCTCCACTTT.

The count of this clonotype is one. The rearrangement uses TRBV3-1 and TRBJ2-1, with D hard to call. Deletions cut 8 bases from V and 10 bases from J, with 9 bases between. Germline V gene data show CDR1 as LGHDT and CDR2 as YNNKEL (reference sequence). The CDR3 contains 10 residues. CDR3 in DNA: TGTGCCAGCGCAGGCCGGGAGCAGTTCTTC. This sequence encodes CASAGREQFF.

This clonotype was detected many times. The V and J genes are TRBV12-3 or TRBV12-4 and TRBJ2-7; possible D gene TRBD1, 5 bases. This CDR3 spans 12 amino acids. Trimming removed 2 bases at V and 5 bases at J, with 7 bases between. Written as DNA, the CDR3 is TGTGCCAGCAGTTTACAGGGTCACGAGCAGTACTTC. Amino acids: CASSLQGHEQYF.

This clonotype was detected many times. The CDR3 DNA is TGCGCCAGCAGCGCCGGGAGGGCCATGAATGAGCAGTTCTTC. As protein: CASSAGRAMNEQFF. V is TRBV4-3 and J is TRBJ2-1, with TRBD2 identical over 8 bases. J was trimmed by 7 bases and V by 5 bases; bases with no gene match: 7. The CDR3 contains 14 residues. Germline CDR1 reads LGHNA; CDR2 reads YSLEER.

This clonotype was picked up many times. The chain couples TRBV11-2 to TRBJ2-1; perhaps TRBD2 as D (5 bases). The germline V gene encodes CDR1 SGHAT and CDR2 FQNNGV. The CDR3 is 14 residues long. Trimming removed 0 bases at V and 8 bases at J, with 11 bases between. The CDR3 here is CASSLELVRHEQFF. In DNA form, the CDR3 reads TGTGCCAGCAGCTTAGAACTAGTTCGGCATGAGCAGTTCTTC.

Only a few counts were recorded for this clonotype. J is TRBJ2-3 and V is TRBV3-1, with 9 bases identical to TRBD2. This CDR3 has 14 amino acids. V was pared by 5 bases and J by 6 bases, with 6 bases of the junction left unmatched. CDR1 and CDR2 (germline): LGHDT, YNNKEL (reference sequence). CDR3 bases: TGTGCCAGCAGCACCCGGACTAGCGTCGATACGCAGTATTTT. Translating it yields CASSTRTSVDTQYF.

A few counts support this clonotype. The V and J genes are TRBV7-6 and TRBJ2-1; D not certain. V gave up 1 base and J gave up 4 bases, with 8 bases separating them. Germline-derived CDR1 and CDR2 are SGHVS and FNYEAQ. The CDR3 is 14 residues long. CDR3 bases: TGTGCCAGCAGCTTAGGGGCGGAATACAATGAGCAGTTCTTC. Its translation: CASSLGAEYNEQFF. The full variable domain, rest sourced from reference TRBV7-6 and TRBJ2-1, is GAGVSQSPRYKVTKRGQDVALRCDPISGHVSLYWYRQALGQGPEFLTYFNYEAQQDKSGLPNDRFSAERPEGSISTLTIQRTEQRDSAMYRCASSLGAEYNEQFFGPGTRLTVL.

The gene calls are TRBV7-9 and TRBJ1-6; D ambiguous. This CDR3 is 17 amino acids long. Between the trimmed V and J ends, which lost 5 bases and 0 bases, there was a span of 14 bases. Looked up from germline, CDR1 is SEHNR and CDR2 is FQNEAQ (reference sequence). The CDR3 spells CASSPTGSSSYNSPLHF. In DNA form, the CDR3 reads TGTGCCAGCAGCCCCACCGGCTCCAGCTCCTATAATTCACCCCTCCACTTT. The whole variable domain, remainder taken from reference TRBV7-9 and TRBJ1-6, is DTGVSQNPRHKITKRGQNVTFRCDPISEHNRLYWYRQTLGQGPEFLTYFQNEAQLEKSRLLSDRFSAERPKGSFSTLEIQRTEQGDSAMYLCASSPTGSSSYNSPLHFGNGTRLTVT.

This clonotype was picked up many times. The chain uses TRBV29-1 and TRBJ2-7; 9 bases line up with TRBD2. The length of the CDR3 is 13 residues. V lost 5 bases to trimming and J lost 3 bases; unmatched junction nucleotides: 5. Germline V gene lookup returns CDR1 SQVTM and CDR2 ANQGSEA. This CDR3 is CSVQAGGLYEQYF. The CDR3 DNA follows: TGCAGCGTTCAAGCGGGAGGCCTCTACGAGCAGTACTTC.

The chain carries TRBV28 and TRBJ1-5, with 7 positions matching TRBD1. The CDR3 contains 12 residues. Germline V CDR1 and CDR2: MDHEN, SYDVKM. V shed 11 bases and J 7 bases; nucleotides not matched to a gene: 8. DNA for the CDR3: TGTGCCGGCCACAGGGGCGGGCAGCCCCAGCATTTT. Translating gives CAGHRGGQPQHF.

This clonotype has only a few counts. J is TRBJ2-2 and V is TRBV10-3, with TRBD2 matching over 9 bases. V gave up 0 bases and J gave up 0 bases; unmatched junction bases: 8. The length of the CDR3 is 19 residues. Germline assignment: CDR1 ENHRY and CDR2 SYGVKD. CDR3 region: CAISESTSGGVTNTGELFF. CDR3 nucleotide sequence: TGTGCCATCAGTGAGTCGACTAGCGGAGGCGTTACGAACACCGGGGAGCTGTTTTTT.